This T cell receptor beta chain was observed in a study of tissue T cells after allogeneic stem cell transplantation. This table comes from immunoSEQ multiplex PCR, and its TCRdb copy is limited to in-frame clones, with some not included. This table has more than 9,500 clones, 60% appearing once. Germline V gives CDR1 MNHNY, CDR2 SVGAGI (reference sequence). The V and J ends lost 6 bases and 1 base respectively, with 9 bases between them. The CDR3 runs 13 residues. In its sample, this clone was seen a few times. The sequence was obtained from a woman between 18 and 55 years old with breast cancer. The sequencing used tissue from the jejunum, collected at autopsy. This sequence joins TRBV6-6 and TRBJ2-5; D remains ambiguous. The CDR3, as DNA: TGTGCCAGCAGGTCCCTACCCCAAGAGACCCAGTACTTC. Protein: CASRSLPQETQYF.